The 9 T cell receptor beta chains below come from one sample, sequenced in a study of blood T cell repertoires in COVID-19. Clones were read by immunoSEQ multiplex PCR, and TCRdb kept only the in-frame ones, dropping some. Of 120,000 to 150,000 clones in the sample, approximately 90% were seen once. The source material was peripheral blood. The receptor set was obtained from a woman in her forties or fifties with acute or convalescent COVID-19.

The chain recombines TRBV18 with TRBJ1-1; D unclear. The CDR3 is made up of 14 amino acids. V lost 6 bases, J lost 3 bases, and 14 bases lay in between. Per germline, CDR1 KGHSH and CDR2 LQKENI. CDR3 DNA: TGTGCCAGCTCGCCTACCAGGTTACACACTGAAGCTTTCTTT. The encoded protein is CASSPTRLHTEAFF. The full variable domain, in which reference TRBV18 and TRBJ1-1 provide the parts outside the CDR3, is NAGVMQNPRHLVRRRGQEARLRCSPMKGHSHVYWYRQLPEEGLKFMVYLQKENIIDESGMPKERFSAEFPKEGPSILRIQQVVRGDSAAYFCASSPTRLHTEAFFGQGTRLTVV.

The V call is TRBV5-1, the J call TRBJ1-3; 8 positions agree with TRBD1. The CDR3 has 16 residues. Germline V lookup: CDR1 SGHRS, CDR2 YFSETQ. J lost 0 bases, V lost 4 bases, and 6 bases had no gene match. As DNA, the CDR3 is TGCGCCAGCAGCACCGGACAGGGAATCTCTGGAAACACCATATATTTT. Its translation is CASSTGQGISGNTIYF.

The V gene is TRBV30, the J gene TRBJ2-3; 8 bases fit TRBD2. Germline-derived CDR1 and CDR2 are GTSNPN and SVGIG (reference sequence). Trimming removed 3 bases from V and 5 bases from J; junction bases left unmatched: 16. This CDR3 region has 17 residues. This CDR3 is CAWRNSLQRGLGDTQYF. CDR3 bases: TGTGCCTGGAGGAATTCCCTGCAGCGGGGGCTTGGAGATACGCAGTATTTT.

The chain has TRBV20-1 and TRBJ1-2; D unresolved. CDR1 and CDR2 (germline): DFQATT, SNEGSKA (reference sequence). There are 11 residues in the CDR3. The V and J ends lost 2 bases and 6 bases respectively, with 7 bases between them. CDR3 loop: CSARSQDGYTF. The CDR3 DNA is TGCAGTGCTAGAAGCCAAGATGGCTACACCTTC.

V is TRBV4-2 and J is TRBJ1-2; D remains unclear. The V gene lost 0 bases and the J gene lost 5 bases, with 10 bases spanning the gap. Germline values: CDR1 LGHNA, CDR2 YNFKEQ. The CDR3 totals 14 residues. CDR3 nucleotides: TGTGCCAGCAGCCAAGAAGGCTGGAGGTATGGCTACACCTTC. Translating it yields CASSQEGWRYGYTF.

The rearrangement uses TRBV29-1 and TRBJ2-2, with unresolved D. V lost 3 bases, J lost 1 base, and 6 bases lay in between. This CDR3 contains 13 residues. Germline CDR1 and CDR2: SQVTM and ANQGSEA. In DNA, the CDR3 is TGCAGCGTTGACACAGAGAACACCGGGGAGCTGTTTTTT. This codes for CSVDTENTGELFF.

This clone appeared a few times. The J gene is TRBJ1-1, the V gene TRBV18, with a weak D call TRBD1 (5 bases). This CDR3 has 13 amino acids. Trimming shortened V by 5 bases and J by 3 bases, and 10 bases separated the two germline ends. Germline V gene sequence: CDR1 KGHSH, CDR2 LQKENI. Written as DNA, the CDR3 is TGTGCCAGCTCAAAGGGGTCGGACACTGAAGCTTTCTTT. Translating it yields CASSKGSDTEAFF.

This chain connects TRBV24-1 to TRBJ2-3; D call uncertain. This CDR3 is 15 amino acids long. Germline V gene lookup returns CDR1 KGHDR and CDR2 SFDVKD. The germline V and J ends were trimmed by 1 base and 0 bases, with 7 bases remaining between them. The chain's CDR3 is CATSDFSTSTDTQYF. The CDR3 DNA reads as TGTGCCACCAGTGATTTCTCAACTAGCACAGATACGCAGTATTTT.

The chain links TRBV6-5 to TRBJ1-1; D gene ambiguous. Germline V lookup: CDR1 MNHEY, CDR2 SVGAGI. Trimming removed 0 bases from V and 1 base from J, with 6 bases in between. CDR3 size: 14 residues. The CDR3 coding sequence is TGTGCCAGCAGTTACTCGCGCGGGAACACTGAAGCTTTCTTT. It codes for CASSYSRGNTEAFF.